The rows below give T cell receptor beta chains drawn from one sample of a study of shared clonotypes between healthy human individuals. Produced via immunoSEQ multiplex PCR; TCRdb's table is partial and in-frame only. The table includes roughly 810,000 clones, about 96% detected once. Sequenced: naive CD8+ T cells sorted from blood. All receptors come from a man in his thirties or forties in good health. Both conserved end residues are part of each CDR3. The D gene is left open where the match is weak. Expanded clones are given a class, and other clones once, few, many or no size at all.

v_gene: TRBV12-2
d_gene: -
abundance: -
j_gene: TRBJ2-7
CDR3nt: TGTGCAAGTCGCTGCGAAGTCGGGGAAGAGAGCTCCTACGAGCAGTACTTC
CDR3aa: CASRCEVGEESSYEQYF

v_gene: TRBV19
d_gene: TRBD1
abundance: -
j_gene: TRBJ1-1
CDR3nt: TGTGCCAGTAGAACAGGGGGCACTGAAGCTTTCTTT
CDR3aa: CASRTGGTEAFF

v_gene: TRBV18
d_gene: -
abundance: -
j_gene: TRBJ2-7
CDR3nt: TGTGCCAGCTCACCACCGTCTGGCGAGCAGTACTTC
CDR3aa: CASSPPSGEQYF

v_gene: TRBV7-9
d_gene: -
abundance: -
j_gene: TRBJ2-7
CDR3nt: TGTGCCAGCAGCTCCCGAGGTGCGAGCTCCTACGAGCAGTACTTC
CDR3aa: CASSSRGASSYEQYF

v_gene: TRBV11-3
d_gene: TRBD1
abundance: -
j_gene: TRBJ1-5
CDR3nt: TGTGCCAGCATCCCCAATCTAGGGGGCCACCGCAATCAGCCCCAGCATTTT
CDR3aa: CASIPNLGGHRNQPQHF

v_gene: TRBV29-1
d_gene: -
abundance: once
j_gene: TRBJ2-1
CDR3nt: TGCAGCGTGACCGACAGGACTACAATGAGCAGTGATTACGCTGAGCAGTTCTTC
CDR3aa: CSVTDRTTMSSDYAEQFF

v_gene: TRBV6-6
d_gene: -
abundance: -
j_gene: TRBJ2-1
CDR3nt: TGTGCCAGCAGTTACTCGGCAGAGAACAATGAGCAGTTCTTC
CDR3aa: CASSYSAENNEQFF

v_gene: TRBV18
d_gene: -
abundance: -
j_gene: TRBJ2-1
CDR3nt: TGTGCCAGCTCACCACGGCACAATGAGCAGTTCTTC
CDR3aa: CASSPRHNEQFF

v_gene: TRBV27
d_gene: -
abundance: -
j_gene: TRBJ2-3
CDR3nt: TGTGCCAGCAGTTCGTACAATGGAAATACGCAGTATTTT
CDR3aa: CASSSYNGNTQYF

v_gene: TRBV6-1
d_gene: TRBD1
abundance: -
j_gene: TRBJ2-7
CDR3nt: TGTGCCAGCAGTGAACACCCAAGACAGGGTTTGGCGCAGTACTTC
CDR3aa: CASSEHPRQGLAQYF

v_gene: TRBV11-3
d_gene: TRBD2
abundance: -
j_gene: TRBJ2-1
CDR3nt: TGTGCCAGCAGCGAAGCGACTAGCGGGAGTATGAATGAGCAGTTCTTC
CDR3aa: CASSEATSGSMNEQFF

v_gene: TRBV7-9
d_gene: -
abundance: -
j_gene: TRBJ2-1
CDR3nt: TGTGCCAGCAGCTCCAGCACAGGGACCAGCTCCTACAATGAGCAGTTCTTC
CDR3aa: CASSSSTGTSSYNEQFF

v_gene: TRBV7-9
d_gene: -
abundance: -
j_gene: TRBJ2-1
CDR3nt: TGTGCCAGCAGCCCAACAAGGGGGGATGAGCAGTTCTTC
CDR3aa: CASSPTRGDEQFF

v_gene: TRBV2
d_gene: -
abundance: -
j_gene: TRBJ2-7
CDR3nt: TGTGCCAGCCTCACAGGCTACGAGCAGTACTTC
CDR3aa: CASLTGYEQYF

v_gene: TRBV5-6
d_gene: TRBD1
abundance: -
j_gene: TRBJ2-3
CDR3nt: TGTGCCAGCAGAACGACAGGGGAAAACACAGATACGCAGTATTTT
CDR3aa: CASRTTGENTDTQYF

v_gene: TRBV11-2
d_gene: -
abundance: -
j_gene: TRBJ1-1
CDR3nt: TGTGCCAGCAGCTCTCCCTGGGGGAGCACTGAAGCTTTCTTT
CDR3aa: CASSSPWGSTEAFF

v_gene: TRBV28
d_gene: TRBD1
abundance: -
j_gene: TRBJ2-3
CDR3nt: TGTGCCAGCAGTTACCCTCTTTGGACAGGGACAGGGGAAGATACGCAGTATTTT
CDR3aa: CASSYPLWTGTGEDTQYF

v_gene: TRBV6-1
d_gene: -
abundance: -
j_gene: TRBJ1-5
CDR3nt: TGTGCCAGCAGACCAACCCACGTGGGCAATCAGCCCCAGCATTTT
CDR3aa: CASRPTHVGNQPQHF

v_gene: TRBV15
d_gene: -
abundance: -
j_gene: TRBJ2-2
CDR3nt: TGTGCCACCAGCAGAGATTACGAGAACACCGGGGAGCTGTTTTTT
CDR3aa: CATSRDYENTGELFF

v_gene: TRBV18
d_gene: -
abundance: once
j_gene: TRBJ2-7
CDR3nt: TGTGCCAGCTCACCACGGTACGCGCTCTCCTACGAGCAGTACTTC
CDR3aa: CASSPRYALSYEQYF

v_gene: TRBV28
d_gene: -
abundance: -
j_gene: TRBJ1-1
CDR3nt: TGTGCCAGCACCCCTCGTGGGGGGCGCCGTGGGGAAGCTTTCTTT
CDR3aa: CASTPRGGRRGEAFF

v_gene: TRBV14
d_gene: TRBD2
abundance: -
j_gene: TRBJ2-1
CDR3nt: TGTGACAGCAGCCAAGAGATATGGGCTAGCGGGAGTTACAATGAGCAGTTCTTC
CDR3aa: CDSSQEIWASGSYNEQFF

v_gene: TRBV11-2
d_gene: TRBD1
abundance: -
j_gene: TRBJ2-1
CDR3nt: TGTGCCAGCAGCGCCAGGGGGAGTGAGCAGTTCTTC
CDR3aa: CASSARGSEQFF

v_gene: TRBV29-1
d_gene: -
abundance: -
j_gene: TRBJ2-1
CDR3nt: TGCAGCGTTGAGTCGCTAGCACACAATGAGCAGTTCTTC
CDR3aa: CSVESLAHNEQFF

v_gene: TRBV5-1
d_gene: -
abundance: -
j_gene: TRBJ2-2
CDR3nt: TGCGCCAGCAGCTTGGCGCCGGTCAACACCGGGGAGCTGTTTTTT
CDR3aa: CASSLAPVNTGELFF

v_gene: TRBV18
d_gene: -
abundance: -
j_gene: TRBJ2-1
CDR3nt: TGTGCCAGCTCGACGTCCCAAGGATACAATGAGCAGTTCTTC
CDR3aa: CASSTSQGYNEQFF